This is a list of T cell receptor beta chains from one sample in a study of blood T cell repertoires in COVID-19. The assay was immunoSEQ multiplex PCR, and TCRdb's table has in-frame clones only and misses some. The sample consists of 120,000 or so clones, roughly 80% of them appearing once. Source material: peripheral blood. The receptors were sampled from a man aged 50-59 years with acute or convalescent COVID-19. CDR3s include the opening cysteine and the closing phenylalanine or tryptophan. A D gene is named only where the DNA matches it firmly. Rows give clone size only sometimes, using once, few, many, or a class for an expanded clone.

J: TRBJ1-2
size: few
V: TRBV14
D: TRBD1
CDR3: CASSRTGTYGYTF
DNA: TGTGCCAGCAGCCGGACAGGGACTTATGGCTACACCTTC

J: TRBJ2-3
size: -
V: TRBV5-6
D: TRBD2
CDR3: CASSIGTSGISTDTQYF
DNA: TGTGCCAGCAGCATCGGGACTAGCGGGATTAGCACAGATACGCAGTATTTT

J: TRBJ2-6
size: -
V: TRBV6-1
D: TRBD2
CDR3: CASSEGTSGSGANVLTF
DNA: TGTGCCAGCAGCGAAGGGACTAGCGGGTCTGGGGCCAACGTCCTGACTTTC

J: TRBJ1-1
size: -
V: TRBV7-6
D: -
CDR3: CASSLAHGVSTEAFF
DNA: TGTGCCAGCAGCTTAGCGCACGGGGTGAGCACTGAAGCTTTCTTT

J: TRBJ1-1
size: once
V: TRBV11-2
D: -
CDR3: CASSRAGREGGTEAFF
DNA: TGTGCCAGCAGCCGTGCGGGCAGGGAGGGAGGGACTGAAGCTTTCTTT

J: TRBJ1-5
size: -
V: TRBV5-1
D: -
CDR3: CASSFGGADQPQHF
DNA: TGCGCCAGCAGCTTTGGAGGGGCTGATCAGCCCCAGCATTTT

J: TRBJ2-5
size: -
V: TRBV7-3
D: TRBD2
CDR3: CASSGRGAETQYF
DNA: TGTGCCAGCAGTGGGAGGGGTGCCGAGACCCAGTACTTC

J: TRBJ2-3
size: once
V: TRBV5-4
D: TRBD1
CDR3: CASSPRGDRSTDTQYF
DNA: TGTGCCAGCAGCCCGCGTGGGGACAGGAGCACAGATACGCAGTATTTT

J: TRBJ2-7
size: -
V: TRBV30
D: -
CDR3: CAWSPGQFGQYF
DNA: TGTGCCTGGAGTCCCGGACAGTTTGGGCAGTACTTC

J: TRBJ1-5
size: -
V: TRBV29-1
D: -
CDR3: CSVYFGGNQPQHF
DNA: TGCAGCGTTTATTTCGGGGGCAATCAGCCCCAGCATTTT

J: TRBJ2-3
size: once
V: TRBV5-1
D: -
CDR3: CASTPHGASTDTQYF
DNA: TGCGCCAGCACCCCGCATGGGGCTAGCACAGATACGCAGTATTTT

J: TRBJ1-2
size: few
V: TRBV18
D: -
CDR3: CASSRGQGYGYTF
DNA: TGTGCCAGCTCACGGGGCCAGGGCTATGGCTACACCTTC

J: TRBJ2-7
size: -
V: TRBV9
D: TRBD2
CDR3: CASSVGTSGAYEQYF
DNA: TGTGCCAGCAGCGTAGGGACTAGCGGGGCATACGAGCAGTACTTC

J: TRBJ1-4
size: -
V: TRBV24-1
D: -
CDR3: CATRRGSEKLFF
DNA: TGTGCCACCAGGAGGGGGAGCGAAAAACTGTTTTTT

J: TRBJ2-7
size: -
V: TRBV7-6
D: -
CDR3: CASSLAGQGTYEQYF
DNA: TGTGCCAGCAGCTTAGCGGGGCAGGGTACGTACGAGCAGTACTTC

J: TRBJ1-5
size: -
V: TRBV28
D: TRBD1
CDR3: CASSRGQGREPQHF
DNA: TGTGCCAGCAGCCGAGGACAGGGTAGGGAGCCCCAGCATTTT

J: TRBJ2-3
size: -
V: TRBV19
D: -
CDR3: CASSIVRSTDTQYF
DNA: TGTGCCAGTAGTATAGTCAGAAGCACAGATACGCAGTATTTT

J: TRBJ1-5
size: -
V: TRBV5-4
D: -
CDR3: CASSWGGSSNQPQHF
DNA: TGTGCCAGCAGCTGGGGGGGATCTAGCAATCAGCCCCAGCATTTT

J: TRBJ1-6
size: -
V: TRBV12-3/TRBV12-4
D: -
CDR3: CASSLLGGPLHF
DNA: TGTGCCAGCAGTTTACTGGGAGGCCCCCTCCACTTT

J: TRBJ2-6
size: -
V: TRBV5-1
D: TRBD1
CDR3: CASSLRSGGSGANVLTF
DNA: TGCGCCAGCAGCTTGCGTTCAGGGGGATCTGGGGCCAACGTCCTGACTTTC

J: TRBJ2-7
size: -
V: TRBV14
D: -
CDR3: CASRTSYNRDVYYDTYEQYF
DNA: TGTGCCAGCAGAACAAGTTATAACAGGGACGTGTACTACGACACCTACGAGCAGTACTTC

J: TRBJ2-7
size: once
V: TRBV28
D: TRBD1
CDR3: CASRRQGASYEQYF
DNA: TGTGCCAGCAGGCGACAGGGGGCTTCCTACGAGCAGTACTTC

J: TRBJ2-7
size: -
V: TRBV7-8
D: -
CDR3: CASSLAGAGEQYF
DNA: TGTGCCAGCAGCTTAGCGGGGGCGGGCGAGCAGTACTTC

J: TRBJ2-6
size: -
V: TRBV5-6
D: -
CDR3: CASSFSAGANVLTF
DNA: TGTGCCAGCAGCTTCTCGGCTGGGGCCAACGTCCTGACTTTC

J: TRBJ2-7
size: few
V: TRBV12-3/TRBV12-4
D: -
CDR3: CASSFYSYEQYF
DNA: TGTGCCAGCAGTTTTTACAGCTACGAGCAGTACTTC

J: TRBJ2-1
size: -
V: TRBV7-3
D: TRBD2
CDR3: CASSLGAGGPINEQFF
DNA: TGTGCCAGCAGCTTAGGAGCGGGAGGGCCAATCAATGAGCAGTTCTTC

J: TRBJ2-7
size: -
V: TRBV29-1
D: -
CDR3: CSTGDTYEQYF
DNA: TGTAGTACCGGAGATACCTACGAGCAGTACTTC

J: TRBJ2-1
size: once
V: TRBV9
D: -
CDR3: CASSDNRGSYNEQFF
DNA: TGTGCCAGCAGCGATAACCGGGGCTCCTACAATGAGCAGTTCTTC

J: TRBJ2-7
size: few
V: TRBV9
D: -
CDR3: CASSVTGIYEQYF
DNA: TGTGCCAGCAGCGTAACAGGGATTTACGAGCAGTACTTC

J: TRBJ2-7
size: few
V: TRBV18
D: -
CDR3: CASSPPTQDNYEQYF
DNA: TGTGCCAGCTCACCACCGACTCAAGATAACTACGAGCAGTACTTC

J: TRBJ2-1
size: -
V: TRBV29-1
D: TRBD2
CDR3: CSVGIRTRVDEQFF
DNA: TGCAGCGTTGGCATCAGGACTAGGGTCGATGAGCAGTTCTTC

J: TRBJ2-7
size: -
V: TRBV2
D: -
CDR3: CASSEGPTYEQYF
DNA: TGTGCCAGCAGTGAGGGGCCAACCTACGAGCAGTACTTC

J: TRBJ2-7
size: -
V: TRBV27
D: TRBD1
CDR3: CASSRDSSYEQYF
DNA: TGTGCCAGCAGCAGGGACAGCTCCTACGAGCAGTACTTC

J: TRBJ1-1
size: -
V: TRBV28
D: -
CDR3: CASSTPFRRREAFF
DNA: TGTGCCAGCAGTACTCCCTTCAGGCGCCGGGAAGCTTTCTTT

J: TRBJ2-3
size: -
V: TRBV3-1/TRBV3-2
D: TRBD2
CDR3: CASSQGLATDTQYF
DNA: TGTGCCAGCAGCCAAGGACTAGCGACAGATACGCAGTATTTT

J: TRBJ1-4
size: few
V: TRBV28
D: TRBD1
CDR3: CASSDQGATNEKLFF
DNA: TGTGCCAGCAGTGATCAGGGGGCAACTAATGAAAAACTGTTTTTT

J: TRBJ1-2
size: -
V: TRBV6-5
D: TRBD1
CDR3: CASSLGTGVDGYTF
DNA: TGTGCCAGCAGTCTTGGGACAGGAGTGGATGGCTACACCTTC

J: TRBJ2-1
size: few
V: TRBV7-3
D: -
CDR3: CASSLRGGEQFF
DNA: TGTGCCAGCAGCCTAAGGGGCGGTGAGCAGTTCTTC

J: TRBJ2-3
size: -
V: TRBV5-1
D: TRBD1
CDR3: CASSSYLTGVTDTQYF
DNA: TGCGCCAGCAGCTCATATCTGACAGGGGTAACAGATACGCAGTATTTT

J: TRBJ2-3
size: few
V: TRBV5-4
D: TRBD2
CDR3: CASSFSGSIRTQYF
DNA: TGTGCCAGCAGCTTTAGCGGGAGTATCCGGACGCAGTATTTT

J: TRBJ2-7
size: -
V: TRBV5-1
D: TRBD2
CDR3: CASSLGTSDSYEQYF
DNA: TGCGCCAGCAGCTTAGGGACTAGCGACTCCTACGAGCAGTACTTC

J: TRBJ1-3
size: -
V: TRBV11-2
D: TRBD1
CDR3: CASSLEPGTGFFGNTIYF
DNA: TGTGCCAGCAGCTTAGAACCCGGGACAGGGTTCTTTGGAAACACCATATATTTT

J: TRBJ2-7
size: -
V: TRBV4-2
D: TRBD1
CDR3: CASSQDEGQGSMSYEQYF
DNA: TGTGCCAGCAGCCAAGATGAGGGACAGGGGAGTATGTCCTACGAGCAGTACTTC

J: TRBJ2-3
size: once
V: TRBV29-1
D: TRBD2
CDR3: CSARLAGGALTSTDTQYF
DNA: TGCAGCGCGCGACTAGCGGGGGGTGCTCTTACTAGCACAGATACGCAGTATTTT

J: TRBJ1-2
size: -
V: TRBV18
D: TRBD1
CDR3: CASSPVDRGYGYTF
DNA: TGTGCCAGCTCACCGGTGGACAGGGGCTATGGCTACACCTTC

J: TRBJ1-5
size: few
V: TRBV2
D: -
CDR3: CASSEARGAGQPQHF
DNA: TGTGCCAGCAGTGAAGCGCGCGGGGCAGGCCAGCCCCAGCATTTT

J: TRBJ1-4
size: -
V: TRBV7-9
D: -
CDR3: CASSLGQSVNEKLFF
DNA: TGTGCCAGCAGCTTAGGACAGTCAGTTAATGAAAAACTGTTTTTT

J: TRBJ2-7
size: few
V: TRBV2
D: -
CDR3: CASTLRVIEQYF
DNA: TGTGCCAGCACTCTCAGGGTGATCGAGCAGTACTTC

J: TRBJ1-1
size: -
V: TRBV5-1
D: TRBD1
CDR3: CASSLGGQSFFFTEAFF
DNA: TGCGCCAGCAGCTTGGGGGGACAGTCTTTCTTTTTCACTGAAGCTTTCTTT

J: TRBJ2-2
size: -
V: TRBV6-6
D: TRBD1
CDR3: CASSQTGVDTGELFF
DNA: TGTGCCAGCAGTCAGACAGGGGTGGACACCGGGGAGCTGTTTTTT

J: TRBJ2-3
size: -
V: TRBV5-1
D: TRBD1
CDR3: CASSLEGRDRGQDTQYF
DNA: TGCGCCAGCAGCCTAGAAGGTAGAGACAGGGGACAAGATACGCAGTATTTT

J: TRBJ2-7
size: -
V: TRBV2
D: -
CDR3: CASSEGRGSSYEQYF
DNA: TGTGCCAGCAGTGAGGGGCGGGGAAGCTCCTACGAGCAGTACTTC

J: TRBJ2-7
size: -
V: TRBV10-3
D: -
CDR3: CAINAFEQGSYEQYF
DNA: TGTGCCATCAACGCTTTTGAACAGGGAAGCTACGAGCAGTACTTC

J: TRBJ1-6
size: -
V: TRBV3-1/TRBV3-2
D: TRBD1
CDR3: CASRLTGNNSPLHF
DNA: TGTGCCAGCAGACTGACAGGGAATAATTCACCCCTCCACTTT